The sequence of this TCR beta chain was determined in a study of T cells in Graves' hyperthyroidism and ophthalmopathy. TCR beta CDR3 regions were amplified from RNA. TCR CDR3 underwent first-round RT-PCR with the HTBI primer set. TCRdb re-called the multiplex PCR reads through MiXCR, storing one row per CDR3 protein. The table has roughly 500,000 distinct CDR3 sequences, around 46% seen once. This CDR3 has 13 residues. Trimming cost V 5 bases and J 3 bases, with 10 bases left between them. CDR1 is MGHDK, CDR2 SYGVNS, per germline. This TCR came from an adult woman with Graves' disease, either hyperthyroidism or ophthalmopathy (not recorded which). The chain carries TRBV25-1 and TRBJ1-2; D is undetermined. Source material: peripheral blood or thyroid tissue (not recorded which). Here the CDR3 DNA reads TGTGCCAGCAGTTACGCCAGCTACTATGGCTACACCTTC. Translated: CASSYASYYGYTF.